This entry lists 14 T cell receptor beta chains sequenced from one sample in a study of blood T cells in healthy people across ages. Next came a second PCR, run for about 7 to 11 cycles, which used a sample-barcoded 5' primer along with a J-beta primer mix. TCRdb re-called the 5' RACE reads through MiXCR, storing one row per CDR3 protein. The repertoire holds fewer than 900,000 distinct CDR3 sequences, around 36% seen once, with under 15% in the top ten. Sequencing input: blood. The source is a man aged 18 to 30 in good health.

This clonotype was detected a few times. The V and J genes are TRBV7-2 and TRBJ1-2; 8 bases map to TRBD1. Per the germline V gene, CDR1 is SGHTA and CDR2 is FQGNSA. This CDR3 comprises 16 residues. Trimming at V came to 0 bases and at J to 4 bases, leaving 7 bases not matched to a gene. CDR3 amino acids: CASSLAWQGAGYGYTF. CDR3 bases: TGTGCCAGCAGCTTAGCGTGGCAGGGGGCTGGCTATGGCTACACCTTC.

In the case of this clonotype: Being one base from a much bigger clone, this may be a read error. This chain joins TRBV12-3 or TRBV12-4 and TRBJ2-3; TRBD2 matches 10 bases. Unmatched junction bases numbered 13, after V lost 7 bases and J lost 6 bases. The CDR3 extends over 16 amino acids. The CDR3, as DNA: TGTGCCAGCACCTACTCGGGACTAGCGAGCATGGATACGCAGTATTTT. It is translated as CASTYSGLASMDTQYF.

This chain joins TRBV7-3 and TRBJ2-1; 7 bases fit TRBD2. Looked up from germline, CDR1 is SGHTA and CDR2 is FQGTGA. With V trimmed by 5 bases and J by 3 bases, 7 bases remained unmatched. This CDR3 is 15 amino acids long. The CDR3 region has the DNA TGTGCCAGCAGCATGGGGGGGAGCTTCTACAATGAGCAGTTCTTC. This encodes CASSMGGSFYNEQFF.

In regard to this clonotype: This may be a read error: a much more frequent sequence differs by one nucleotide. The chain carries TRBV20-1 and TRBJ2-1; no clear D gene. The CDR3 totals 14 residues. Between the trimmed V and J ends, which lost 0 bases and 13 bases, there was a span of 19 bases. CDR1 is DFQATT and CDR2 is SNEGSKA in the germline V gene (reference sequence). The CDR3 sequence is CSARDPVSGETQFF. The CDR3 DNA follows: TGCAGTGCTAGAGATCCAGTCTCCGGAGAGACCCAGTTCTTC.

V usage is TRBV10-3 and J usage is TRBJ2-3; D ambiguous. V was trimmed by 2 bases and J by 2 bases, leaving 8 bases between them. The CDR3 totals 14 residues. CDR1 ENHRY and CDR2 SYGVKD come from the germline V gene. The CDR3 sequence: CAISEMETTDTQYF. CDR3 nucleotides: TGTGCCATCAGTGAGATGGAGACCACAGATACGCAGTATTTT.

This clonotype was found a few times. The CDR3 DNA follows: TGCGCCAGCAGCCAGGGGGCTTACACAGATACGCAGTATTTT. It translates to CASSQGAYTDTQYF. V usage is TRBV4-1 and J usage is TRBJ2-3; D is perhaps TRBD1 (6 bases). V was cut by 3 bases and J by 2 bases, with 9 bases left in between. Germline CDR1 reads MGHRA; CDR2 reads YSYEKL. The CDR3 contains 14 residues.

The table lists this clonotype with a few counts. V and J are TRBV4-3 and TRBJ2-4; TRBD1 aligns across 11 bases. From germline, CDR1 is LGHNA and CDR2 YSLEER. The CDR3 is made up of 14 amino acids. V was pared by 3 bases and J by 9 bases, with 4 bases of the junction left unmatched. The DNA of the CDR3 is TGCGCCAGCAGCCAGGGGACAGGGGGTCGCATTCAGTACTTC. This gives the protein CASSQGTGGRIQYF.

There are a few counts of this clonotype. This rearrangement joins TRBV4-3 to TRBJ1-2, with 7 bases fitting TRBD1. The V segment lost 0 bases and the J segment 0 bases; nucleotides outside the gene matches: 4. In germline, CDR1 is LGHNA, CDR2 YSLEER. This CDR3 region has 16 residues. The chain's CDR3 is CASSQEDRAPNYGYTF. The CDR3 DNA is TGCGCCAGCAGCCAAGAAGACAGGGCCCCTAACTATGGCTACACCTTC.

This chain uses TRBV6-6 with TRBJ2-1; D not certain. The better agreement between TRBJ2-7 and the DNA end casts doubt on the J call. Germline assignment: CDR1 MNHNY and CDR2 SVGAGI (reference sequence). The CDR3 totals 15 residues. The CDR3 loop reads CASSLQQWVYNEQYF. CDR3 in DNA: TGTGCCAGCAGTCTCCAGCAGTGGGTCTACAATGAGCAGTACTTC.

The DNA of the CDR3 is TGTGCCAGCAGTTTATCGACAGGGGGCATTTTCACAGAGACCCAGTACTTC. Translated: CASSLSTGGIFTETQYF. The V call is TRBV28, the J call TRBJ2-4; 10 nucleotides agree with TRBD1. TRBJ2-5 explains the end of the DNA better; the J call may be wrong. CDR3 length: 17 residues. The germline CDR1 and CDR2 sequences are MDHEN and SYDVKM.

There are a few counts of this clonotype. In DNA, the CDR3 is TGTGCCAGCAGCCAAGAAATCTCACAGGGAAGCCACGAGCAGTACTTC. This translates into CASSQEISQGSHEQYF. This sequence joins TRBV4-2 and TRBJ2-7, with a weak D call TRBD1 (6 bases). Trimming took 0 bases from V and 5 from J, leaving 17 bases between them. Germline values: CDR1 LGHNA, CDR2 YNFKEQ. This CDR3 is 16 amino acids long.

The V gene is TRBV20-1, the J gene TRBJ2-1, with D hard to call. The germline V and J ends were trimmed by 4 bases and 4 bases, with 20 bases remaining between them. The CDR3 is made up of 16 amino acids. Germline CDR1 and CDR2: DFQATT and SNEGSKA (reference sequence). CDR3 nucleotides: TGCAGTGCTATTTACTCCAGTAGAGGTGGATACAATGAGCAGTTCTTC. This codes for CSAIYSSRGGYNEQFF.

V usage is TRBV7-3 and J usage is TRBJ2-1, with a tentative D call TRBD2 (6 bases). The J call may be faulty, since TRBJ2-7 better matches the DNA end. The germline CDR1 and CDR2 sequences are SGHTA and FQGTGA. There are 14 residues in the CDR3. Here the CDR3 DNA reads TGTGCCAGCAGCTTTAGCGGATCCTACAATGAGCAGTACTTC. This encodes CASSFSGSYNEQYF.

The rearrangement joins TRBV9 to TRBJ2-7, with 7 bases that match TRBD2. The closer fit of TRBJ2-5 to the DNA end suggests the J call may be wrong. This CDR3 comprises 15 residues. Germline lookup yields CDR1 SGDLS and CDR2 YYNGEE. CDR3 sequence (DNA): TGTGCCAGCAGCATGGATGGACTAGAGAAAGAGACCCAGTACTTC. It codes for CASSMDGLEKETQYF.